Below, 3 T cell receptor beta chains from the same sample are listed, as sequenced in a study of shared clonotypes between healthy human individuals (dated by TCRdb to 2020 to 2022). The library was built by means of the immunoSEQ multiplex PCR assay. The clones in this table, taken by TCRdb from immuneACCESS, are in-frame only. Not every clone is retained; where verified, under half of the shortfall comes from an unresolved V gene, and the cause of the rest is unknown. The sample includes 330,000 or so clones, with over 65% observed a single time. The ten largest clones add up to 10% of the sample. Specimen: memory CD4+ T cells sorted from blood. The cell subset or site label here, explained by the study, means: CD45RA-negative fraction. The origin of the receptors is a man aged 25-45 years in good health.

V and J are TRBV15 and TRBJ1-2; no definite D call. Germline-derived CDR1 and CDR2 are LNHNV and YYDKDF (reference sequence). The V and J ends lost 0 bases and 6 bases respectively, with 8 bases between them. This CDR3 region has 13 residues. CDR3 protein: CATSRDVLDGYTF. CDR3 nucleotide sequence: TGTGCCACCAGCAGAGATGTATTGGATGGCTACACCTTC.

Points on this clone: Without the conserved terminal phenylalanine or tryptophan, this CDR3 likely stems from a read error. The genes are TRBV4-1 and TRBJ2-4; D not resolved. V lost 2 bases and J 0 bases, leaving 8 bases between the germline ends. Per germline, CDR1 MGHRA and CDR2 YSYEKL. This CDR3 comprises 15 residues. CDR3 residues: CASSQLGLAKNIQYL. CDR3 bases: TGCGCCAGCAGCCAACTGGGATTAGCCAAAAACATTCAGTACCTC.

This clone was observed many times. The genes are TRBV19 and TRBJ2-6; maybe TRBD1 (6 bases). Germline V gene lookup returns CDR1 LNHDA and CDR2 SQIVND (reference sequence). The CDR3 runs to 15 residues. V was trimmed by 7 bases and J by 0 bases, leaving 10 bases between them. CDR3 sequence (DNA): TGTGCCAGTAAGGACAGCCCCTCTGGGGCCAACGTCCTGACTTTC. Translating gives CASKDSPSGANVLTF. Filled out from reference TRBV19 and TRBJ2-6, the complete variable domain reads DGGITQSPKYLFRKEGQNVTLSCEQNLNHDAMYWYRQDPGQGLRLIYYSQIVNDFQKGDIAEGYSVSREKKESFPLTVTSAQKNPTAFYLCASKDSPSGANVLTFGAGSRLTVL.